This is a list of T cell receptor beta chains from one sample in a study of cytomegalovirus exposure and HLA in healthy donors. Sequencing was performed with immunoSEQ multiplex PCR; in TCRdb, only in-frame clones are kept and a portion is missing. In all, the sample yields under 250,000 clones. The sequencing sample was made of PBMCs. All receptors derive from a girl aged 2 to 10 in good health and CMV-seropositive. Both conserved end residues are trimmed from each CDR3.

j_call: NA
v_call: TRBV5-1
cdr3_aa: ASSSLTSYEQY

j_call: TRBJ2-1
v_call: TRBV4-1
cdr3_aa: ASSQGGEQF

j_call: TRBJ1-1
v_call: TRBV28
cdr3_aa: ASSTPQGAFTEAF

j_call: TRBJ1-1
v_call: TRBV6-6
cdr3_aa: ASNQNTEAF

j_call: TRBJ2-7
v_call: TRBV10-3
cdr3_aa: ATQQAVHEQY

j_call: TRBJ2-5
v_call: TRBV30
cdr3_aa: AWSVLAGKVAETQY

j_call: TRBJ1-2
v_call: TRBV6-5
cdr3_aa: ASSYGGYNYGYT

j_call: TRBJ2-3
v_call: TRBV4-1
cdr3_aa: ASSQAGASGDLGDTQY

j_call: NA
v_call: TRBV7-9
cdr3_aa: ASSLESGTRAYEQY

j_call: TRBJ2-1
v_call: TRBV2
cdr3_aa: ASRSQRRDNEQF

j_call: TRBJ2-5
v_call: TRBV29-1
cdr3_aa: SVGGQQETQY

j_call: TRBJ1-1
v_call: TRBV13
cdr3_aa: ASSSMTGTTEAF

j_call: TRBJ2-7
v_call: TRBV5-1
cdr3_aa: ASSRTESYEQY

j_call: TRBJ2-1
v_call: TRBV12-5
cdr3_aa: ASGPGGSVDNEQF

j_call: TRBJ2-7
v_call: TRBV19
cdr3_aa: ASSIALAGVYEQY

j_call: TRBJ2-1
v_call: TRBV7-8
cdr3_aa: ASSLQDSSYNEQF

j_call: TRBJ1-5
v_call: TRBV4-1
cdr3_aa: ASSQEVWKQKDNQPQH

j_call: TRBJ1-1
v_call: TRBV13
cdr3_aa: ASSGSSTRAF

j_call: TRBJ2-2
v_call: TRBV19
cdr3_aa: ASSRGRGATNTGELF

j_call: TRBJ2-2
v_call: TRBV2
cdr3_aa: ASSSSSGSSGELF

j_call: TRBJ2-1
v_call: TRBV15
cdr3_aa: ATSVRSLAGEVDEQF

j_call: TRBJ1-2
v_call: TRBV5-1
cdr3_aa: ASSSEQGANYGYT

j_call: TRBJ2-7
v_call: TRBV27
cdr3_aa: ASSSLSRVDHEQY